Below are 10 T cell receptor beta chains sequenced from a single sample in a study of T cell clonotyping in hematopoietic cell transplantation. Time point of the sample: recipient sample about 28 days before transplant, after cytoreduction. Data came from immunoSEQ multiplex PCR; TCRdb stores just in-frame clones and leaves some out. The sample yields roughly 28,000 clones, more than 85% seen once. Material: peripheral blood mononuclear cells, obtained before stem cell transplant. Every receptor here comes from a man in his fifties with acute myeloid leukemia. Some clones in this sample may be carry-over from other donors' samples.

Only a few counts were recorded for this clone. V and J are TRBV7-8 and TRBJ1-2; D not certain. Germline CDR1 SGHVS, CDR2 FQNEAQ. Deletions cut 0 bases from V and 8 bases from J, with 7 bases between. The CDR3 is made up of 12 amino acids. The CDR3 protein is CASSLAGSGYTF. The DNA for the CDR3 is TGTGCCAGCAGCTTAGCAGGGAGCGGCTACACCTTC.

The V gene is TRBV28, the J gene TRBJ2-5; TRBD2 matches at 7 bases. From germline, CDR1 is MDHEN and CDR2 SYDVKM. The CDR3 covers 17 residues. Trimming at V came to 5 bases and at J to 1 base, leaving 13 bases not matched to a gene. CDR3 nucleotides: TGTGCCAGCAGTCCCCCCCAGAGCGGGGCGACCCAAGAGACCCAGTACTTC. This codes for CASSPPQSGATQETQYF.

This sequence joins TRBV15 and TRBJ2-7, with 12 bases that match TRBD1. CDR1 and CDR2 (germline): LNHNV, YYDKDF (reference sequence). This CDR3 has 19 residues. V dropped 0 bases and J dropped 0; count of bases not matched to a gene: 9. The CDR3 reads CATSRDRDRGHWYSYEQYF. CDR3 DNA sequence: TGTGCCACCAGCAGAGACCGGGACAGGGGGCATTGGTACTCCTACGAGCAGTACTTC.

The rearrangement joins TRBV9 to TRBJ2-7, with D possibly matching TRBD1 (6 bases). V was pared by 0 bases and J by 3 bases, with 13 bases between. The CDR3 has 15 residues. CDR1 and CDR2 from the germline V gene are SGDLS and YYNGEE. CDR3 DNA: TGTGCCAGCAGCGTAGAGGGGGACGGACTCTACGAGCAGTACTTC. Its translation is CASSVEGDGLYEQYF. The entire variable domain, with the rest obtained from reference TRBV9 and TRBJ2-7, is as follows: DSGVTQTPKHLITATGQRVTLRCSPRSGDLSVYWYQQSLDQGLQFLIQYYNGEERAKGNILERFSAQQFPDLHSELNLSSLELGDSALYFCASSVEGDGLYEQYFGPGTRLTVT.

The V call is TRBV11-2, the J call TRBJ1-5; TRBD1 might be the D (5 bases). V was clipped by 1 base and J by 3 bases, with 7 bases between them. The CDR3 has 14 residues. Germline V lookup: CDR1 SGHAT, CDR2 FQNNGV. This chain's CDR3 is CASSLGGPNQPQHF. As DNA, the CDR3 is TGTGCCAGCAGCTTAGGGGGACCCAATCAGCCCCAGCATTTT.

The V gene is TRBV4-2, the J gene TRBJ2-7; D tentatively fits TRBD1 or TRBD2 (5 bases each). Germline V lookup: CDR1 LGHNA, CDR2 YNFKEQ. Trimming cost V 9 bases and J 2 bases, with 26 bases left between them. This CDR3 has 17 amino acids. The CDR3 bases are TGTGCCAGGAAACCGACCCGGAGTGAGGGGCTCACCTACGAGCAGTACTTC. Encoded protein: CARKPTRSEGLTYEQYF.

The gene calls are TRBV19 and TRBJ1-4; no firm D call. Trimming took 0 bases from V and 7 from J, leaving 6 bases between them. Germline CDR1 reads LNHDA; CDR2 reads SQIVND (reference sequence). This CDR3 is built from 13 residues. This CDR3 reads CASSIDESEKLFF. The CDR3 nucleotides read TGTGCCAGTAGTATAGATGAGTCTGAAAAACTGTTTTTT.

This chain joins TRBV7-2 and TRBJ1-2, with unresolved D. This CDR3 spans 14 amino acids. The germline gives CDR1 SGHTA, CDR2 FQGNSA. Trimming removed 4 bases from V and 3 bases from J, with 12 bases in between. CDR3 protein: CASSSRGGYYGYTF. The CDR3 nucleotides read TGTGCCAGCAGCTCCCGGGGAGGCTACTATGGCTACACCTTC. The entire variable domain, with the rest obtained from reference TRBV7-2 and TRBJ1-2, is as follows: GAGVSQSPSNKVTEKGKDVELRCDPISGHTALYWYRQSLGQGLEFLIYFQGNSAPDKSGLPSDRFSAERTGGSVSTLTIQRTQQEDSAVYLCASSSRGGYYGYTFGSGTRLTVV.

The V call is TRBV4-1, the J call TRBJ2-1; 8 bases align to TRBD1. J lost 7 bases, V lost 1 base, and 3 bases had no gene match. Germline loops: CDR1 MGHRA, CDR2 YSYEKL. This CDR3 region has 14 residues. Written as DNA, the CDR3 is TGCGCCAGCAGCCAAGGGACAGGGAGTAATGAGCAGTTCTTC. Translating it yields CASSQGTGSNEQFF.

The CDR3 bases are TGTGCCAGCAGCTCGGAGTACACTGAAGCTTTCTTT. Residues: CASSSEYTEAFF. The chain employs TRBV5-6 and TRBJ1-1; D gene uncertain. The germline gives CDR1 SGHDT, CDR2 YYEEEE. There are 12 residues in the CDR3. The V end was cut by 3 bases, the J end by 3 bases, with 6 bases between.